This T cell receptor (beta chain) was identified in a study of CD8 T cell repertoires and HIV-1 epitope variants. Across the study: Each of Twenty-five Gag and Nef epitope peptides stimulated a separate culture.

The protocol was immunoSEQ multiplex PCR, while the TCRdb copy is restricted to in-frame clones and leaves out a portion. This sample has around 5,000 clones, with about 70% found just once. Trimming pared 0 bases from V and 14 bases from J, leaving 15 bases between. Germline V gene data show CDR1 as MNHEY and CDR2 as SMNVEV (reference sequence). The CDR3 contains 13 residues. A single count supports this clone. Its antigen remains unidentified. The origin of this receptor is a male donor with HIV. The sequenced sample was cultured CD8+ T cells derived from PBMCs. This chain joins TRBV27 and TRBJ2-3; a weak D match, TRBD1 (6 bases). CDR3 amino acids: CASSLSGAVPGYF. DNA for the CDR3: TGTGCCAGCAGTTTATCGGGGGCGGTCCCGGGGTATTTT.